Shown below are 20 T cell receptor beta chains from a single sample sequenced in a study of T-cell reconstitution after alpha-beta-depleted transplantation in children. The authors prepared the TCRbeta library with unique molecular identifiers. TCRdb re-called the PCR reads with MiXCR, one entry per CDR3 protein. The sample has about 97,000 distinct CDR3 sequences; about 6% are singletons. The sample in question was PBMCs, mostly from graft donor cells, obtained 60 days after TCRalphabeta/CD19-depleted stem cell transplant. All receptors derive from a female patient aged 2-15 years who had a stem cell transplant for Fanconi anemia, so the T cells may come from the graft donor.

This clonotype was seen repeatedly, ten times or more. The chain is built from TRBV4-1 and TRBJ2-3, with 12 positions matching TRBD2. CDR1 and CDR2 from the germline V gene are MGHRA and YSYEKL. The CDR3 is made up of 18 amino acids. V dropped 0 bases and J dropped 6; count of bases not matched to a gene: 10. The CDR3, as DNA: TGCGCCAGCAGCCAAGATCTAAACAGCGGGACTAGCGGGGATACGCAGTATTTT. It codes for CASSQDLNSGTSGDTQYF.

The sample holds many counts of this clonotype. J is TRBJ2-4 and V is TRBV7-2, with D perhaps matching TRBD2 (7 bases). Germline V gene lookup returns CDR1 SGHTA and CDR2 FQGNSA. The CDR3 runs 16 residues. V was shortened by 6 bases and J by 0 bases, with 15 bases between the two germline ends. CDR3 sequence (DNA): TGTGCCAGCAGGGAGGGGGGGCCTCTAGCCAAAAACATTCAGTACTTC. It encodes CASREGGPLAKNIQYF.

This clonotype was seen a handful of times. The genes are TRBV11-1 and TRBJ2-3, with 9 bases that match TRBD1. The V and J ends lost 5 bases and 0 bases, in that order; junction bases with no gene match: 12. The CDR3 has 18 residues. Germline CDR1 is SGHAT and CDR2 is FQDESV (reference sequence). The CDR3 DNA is TGTGCCAGCAGCACGAGGGGCCGCGGGACAGGGAGCACAGATACGCAGTATTTT. It is translated as CASSTRGRGTGSTDTQYF.

This clonotype was seen many times. The rearrangement joins TRBV7-3 to TRBJ2-1; D perhaps matches TRBD1 (6 bases). The CDR3 contains 15 residues. The ends were cut back, 5 bases at V and 8 bases at J, with 19 bases in the middle. Germline V gene data show CDR1 as SGHTA and CDR2 as FQGTGA. This chain's CDR3 is CASSKAFNRVDEQFF. CDR3 coding DNA: TGTGCCAGCAGCAAAGCCTTCAACAGGGTCGATGAGCAGTTCTTC.

This clonotype was recorded at least ten times. This chain links TRBV7-3 with TRBJ2-1, with 8 bases identical to TRBD2. This CDR3 comprises 15 residues. CDR1 is SGHTA, CDR2 FQGTGA, per germline. V lost 8 bases, J lost 0 bases, and 6 bases stayed unmatched. The CDR3 loop reads CASGTGTSSYNEQFF. CDR3 nucleotides: TGTGCCAGCGGGACGGGGACTAGCTCCTACAATGAGCAGTTCTTC.

This chain connects TRBV27 to TRBJ2-5; 7 positions match TRBD2. The CDR3 is 14 amino acids. The trim removed 3 bases at V and 4 bases at J, leaving 5 bases unmatched. Germline CDR1 reads MNHEY; CDR2 reads SMNVEV (reference sequence). As DNA, the CDR3 is TGTGCCAGCAGTTTCGGGGGAGGGCGAGAGACCCAGTACTTC. Its translation is CASSFGGGRETQYF.

Many counts were recorded for this clonotype. The V gene is TRBV9, the J gene TRBJ2-3; 13 bases line up with TRBD2. CDR3 length: 19 amino acids. Germline CDR1 and CDR2: SGDLS and YYNGEE. Losses at the gene ends were 2 bases for V and 2 bases for J; bases not matched to a gene: 11. Written as DNA, the CDR3 is TGTGCCAGCAGCGTCGGACTAGCGGGGGCCCTGTCGAACACAGATACGCAGTATTTT. Amino acid sequence: CASSVGLAGALSNTDTQYF.

The sample holds many counts of this clonotype. The genes are TRBV12-3 or TRBV12-4 and TRBJ2-1, with TRBD2 as a possible D gene (6 bases). The ends were cut back, 3 bases at V and 6 bases at J, with 12 bases in the middle. The CDR3 is made up of 14 amino acids. DNA for the CDR3: TGTGCCAGCAGTTTGGAGGGAGTGGGCAATGAGCAGTTCTTC. As protein: CASSLEGVGNEQFF.

This clonotype was seen at least ten times. The V gene is TRBV12-3 or TRBV12-4, the J gene TRBJ2-5; D not certain. V gave up 5 bases and J gave up 1 base, with 11 bases separating them. This CDR3 is built from 14 residues. CDR3 bases: TGTGCCAGCAGTGTCGCACTGGCCCAAGAGACCCAGTACTTC. The encoded protein is CASSVALAQETQYF.

V usage is TRBV28 and J usage is TRBJ2-7; 8 nucleotides match TRBD2. The CDR3 consists of 15 residues. Unmatched junction bases numbered 16, after V lost 8 bases and J lost 7 bases. Germline-derived CDR1 and CDR2 are MDHEN and SYDVKM. CDR3 DNA: TGTGCCAGCCATAGTATCGGGAGGGACCTACTTGAGCAGTACTTC. The encoded protein is CASHSIGRDLLEQYF.

The chain combines TRBV19 with TRBJ1-2; D is unresolved. The germline gives CDR1 LNHDA, CDR2 SQIVND (reference sequence). V lost 7 bases, J lost 5 bases, and 29 bases lay in between. The CDR3 totals 18 residues. The CDR3: CASTHYIRRANYPYGYTF. CDR3 nucleotides: TGTGCCAGTACCCATTATATACGTCGGGCCAACTATCCGTATGGCTACACCTTC.

This clonotype was seen many times. CDR3 nucleotide sequence: TGCGCCAGCAGCTCCCTGGTCGGGGGCGAGGCTGAGACCCAGTACTTC. Amino acids: CASSSLVGGEAETQYF. The rearrangement uses TRBV5-1 and TRBJ2-5; D may be TRBD1 or TRBD2 (6 bases each). The CDR3 extends over 16 amino acids. Germline CDR1 and CDR2: SGHRS and YFSETQ. Deletions cut 3 bases from V and 5 bases from J, with 20 bases between.

This clonotype has a count of ten or more. The J gene is TRBJ2-1, the V gene TRBV29-1; D is ambiguous. V lost 8 bases to trimming and J lost 3 bases, with 17 bases between them. CDR1 is SQVTM and CDR2 is ANQGSEA in the germline V gene. The CDR3 runs 14 residues. CDR3 sequence: CSMSVGGNYNEQFF. The CDR3 DNA sequence: TGCAGCATGTCCGTCGGCGGAAACTACAATGAGCAGTTCTTC.

This clonotype came up many times. J is TRBJ1-1 and V is TRBV12-3 or TRBV12-4; 7 positions match TRBD1. V trimming: 8 bases; J trimming: 5 bases; junction bases outside the gene matches: 8. The CDR3 covers 13 residues. This CDR3 reads CASLEDRVTEAFF. The CDR3 coding sequence is TGTGCCAGCCTAGAAGACAGGGTAACTGAAGCTTTCTTT.

This chain uses TRBV6-1 with TRBJ2-5; the D gene could be TRBD1 or TRBD2 (6 bases each). The CDR3 is made up of 15 amino acids. Trimming removed 5 bases from V and 2 bases from J, with 15 bases in between. Germline loops: CDR1 MNHNS, CDR2 SASEGT. The CDR3 sequence is CASSPWGARQETQYF. The CDR3 bases are TGTGCCAGCAGTCCCTGGGGGGCAAGGCAAGAGACCCAGTACTTC.

This clonotype was seen many times. V usage is TRBV12-3 or TRBV12-4 and J usage is TRBJ1-2; D gene unclear. The CDR3 extends over 11 amino acids. V gave up 1 base and J gave up 9 bases, with 6 bases separating them. The CDR3 region has the DNA TGTGCCAGCAGTTTAGGGGGTAGCTACACCTTC. This translates into CASSLGGSYTF.

The chain joins TRBV20-1 to TRBJ2-5, with 7 bases aligning to TRBD2. The germline CDR1 and CDR2 sequences are DFQATT and SNEGSKA (reference sequence). This CDR3 has 13 amino acids. With 5 bases clipped from V and 0 bases from J, the junction kept 3 bases outside the gene matches. CDR3 loop: CSAPTSDQETQYF. CDR3 sequence (DNA): TGCAGTGCTCCCACTAGCGACCAAGAGACCCAGTACTTC.

This clonotype was seen many times. The gene calls are TRBV12-3 or TRBV12-4 and TRBJ1-6, with no clear D. Between the trimmed V and J ends, which lost 5 bases and 7 bases, there was a span of 9 bases. The CDR3 covers 13 residues. The CDR3 DNA sequence: TGTGCCAGCAGTAACGGGCGAAATTCACCCCTCCACTTT. It encodes CASSNGRNSPLHF.

The V and J genes are TRBV20-1 and TRBJ1-6; D is undetermined. Trimming removed 1 base from V and 14 bases from J, with 12 bases in between. The CDR3 sequence is 12 residues long. Germline-derived CDR1 and CDR2 are DFQATT and SNEGSKA (reference sequence). Written as DNA, the CDR3 is TGCAGTGCTAGAGTCGCCGGTGCATCCCTCCACTTT. Protein sequence: CSARVAGASLHF.

This clonotype appeared many times. This chain links TRBV5-1 with TRBJ1-5; D ambiguous. This CDR3 spans 14 amino acids. The ends were cut back, 0 bases at V and 3 bases at J, with 7 bases in the middle. CDR1 and CDR2 (germline): SGHRS, YFSETQ. CDR3 in DNA: TGCGCCAGCAGCTTGGGACAAAACAATCAGCCCCAGCATTTT. Protein sequence: CASSLGQNNQPQHF.